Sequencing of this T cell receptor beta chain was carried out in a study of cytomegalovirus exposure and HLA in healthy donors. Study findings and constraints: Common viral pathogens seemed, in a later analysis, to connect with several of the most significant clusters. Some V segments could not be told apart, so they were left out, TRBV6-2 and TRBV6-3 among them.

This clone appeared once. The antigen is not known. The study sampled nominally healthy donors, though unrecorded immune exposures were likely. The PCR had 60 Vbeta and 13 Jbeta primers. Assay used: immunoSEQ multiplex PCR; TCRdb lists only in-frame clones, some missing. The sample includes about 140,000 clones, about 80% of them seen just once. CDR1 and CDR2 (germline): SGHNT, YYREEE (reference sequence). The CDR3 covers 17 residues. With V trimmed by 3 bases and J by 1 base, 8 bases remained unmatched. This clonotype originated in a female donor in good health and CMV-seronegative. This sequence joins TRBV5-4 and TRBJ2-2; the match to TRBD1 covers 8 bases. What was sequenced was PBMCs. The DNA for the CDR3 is TGTGCCAGCAGCTCATTCGCCGGGACAGGGAACACCGGGGAGCTGTTTTTT. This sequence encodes CASSSFAGTGNTGELFF.